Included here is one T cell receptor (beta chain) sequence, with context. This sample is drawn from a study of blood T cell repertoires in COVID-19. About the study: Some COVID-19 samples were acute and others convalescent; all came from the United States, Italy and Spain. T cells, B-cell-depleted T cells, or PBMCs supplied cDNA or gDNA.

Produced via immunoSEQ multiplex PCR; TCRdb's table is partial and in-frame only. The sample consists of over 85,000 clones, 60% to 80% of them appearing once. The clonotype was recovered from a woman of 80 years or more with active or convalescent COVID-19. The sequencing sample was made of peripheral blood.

Written as DNA, the CDR3 is TGCAGTGCTAGTTGGGCAGGGAACTCTGGAAACACCATATATTTT. This gives the protein CSASWAGNSGNTIYF. The rearrangement uses TRBV20-1 and TRBJ1-3, with TRBD1 as a possible D gene (5 bases). The length of the CDR3 is 15 residues. From germline, CDR1 is DFQATT and CDR2 SNEGSKA (reference sequence). Trimming removed 3 bases at V and 0 bases at J, with 12 bases between.